These 27 T cell receptor beta chains were sequenced from one sample in a study of T cells in Graves' hyperthyroidism and ophthalmopathy. Amplification of TCR beta CDR3 regions used RNA as the template. Using the HTBI primer set, a first-round RT-PCR was run on the TCR CDR3. In TCRdb, the multiplex PCR reads were re-called with MiXCR into one record per CDR3 protein. Counted here are more than 45,000 distinct CDR3 sequences, about 49% occurring once; the ten biggest clones make up 12%. Sequencing was done on a sample of blood. Receptors originate from a woman in her thirties with Graves' ophthalmopathy.

Notes on this clonotype: An end of the junction does not agree with germline; a read error may underlie this. This rearrangement joins TRBV5-6 to TRBJ2-3, with 9 bases fitting TRBD2. The CDR3 has 12 residues. The germline V gene has CDR1 SGHDT and CDR2 YYEEEE. The CDR3 DNA reads TGTGCCAGCGGCTTTGCCTCCGGCGGGAGGGCCTTT. This sequence encodes CASGFASGGRAF.

The gene calls are TRBV20-1 and TRBJ1-3; D ambiguous. Trimming removed 5 bases at V and 0 bases at J, with 11 bases between. The CDR3 covers 14 residues. The germline V gene has CDR1 DFQATT and CDR2 SNEGSKA (reference sequence). The CDR3 spells CSASDIDSGNTIYF. DNA of the CDR3: TGCAGTGCTTCTGACATCGACTCTGGAAACACCATATATTTT.

This clonotype was recorded many times. This sequence joins TRBV25-1 and TRBJ2-5, with 8 bases matching TRBD1. Germline-derived CDR1 and CDR2 are MGHDK and SYGVNS. The length of the CDR3 is 19 residues. J gave up 4 bases and V 3 bases, and 19 bases lay outside the gene matches. This CDR3 is CASSDPPSPARGHGETQYF. CDR3 nucleotide sequence: TGTGCCAGCAGTGACCCCCCTTCCCCGGCCAGGGGGCATGGAGAGACCCAGTACTTC. Using reference TRBV25-1 and TRBJ2-5 for the parts outside the CDR3, the full variable domain is EADIYQTPRYLVIGTGKKITLECSQTMGHDKMYWYQQDPGMELHLIHYSYGVNSTEKGDLSSESTVSRIRTEHFPLTLESARPSHTSQYLCASSDPPSPARGHGETQYFGPGTRLLVL.

The chain recombines TRBV6-5 with TRBJ2-3; 7 nucleotides agree with TRBD2. V dropped 2 bases and J dropped 11; count of bases not matched to a gene: 16. The CDR3 has 16 residues. CDR1 is MNHEY, CDR2 SVGAGI, per germline. CDR3 nucleotide sequence: TGTGCCAGCAGTTACGGGGGAGGGACCTACTTGAATGAGCAGTATTTT. Translation gives CASSYGGGTYLNEQYF.

Notes on this clonotype: In this CDR3 the conserved last residue, phenylalanine or tryptophan, is missing, so a read error is likely. No DNA is shown, since the ends of the CDR3 on it are uncertain; the CDR3 is the one TCRdb lists. This sequence joins TRBV9 and TRBJ1-1; the D call in the table, TRBD1, was not verified against the DNA. The CDR3 is 10 amino acids long, termini counted. Germline CDR1 reads SGDLS; CDR2 reads YYNGEE. CDR3 sequence reads: CASSAYSNRG.

This clonotype has just a few counts. The genes are TRBV5-8 and TRBJ2-4; either TRBD1 or TRBD2 may fit D (5 bases each). Germline lookup yields CDR1 SGHTS and CDR2 YDEGEE. Trimming stripped 0 bases from V and 5 bases from J, with 12 bases between. The CDR3 loop spans 15 amino acids. CDR3 protein: CASSLGGSGENIQYF. The CDR3 nucleotides read TGTGCCAGCAGCTTGGGGGGGTCAGGCGAAAACATTCAGTACTTC.

The chain joins TRBV29-1 to TRBJ2-2, with 11 bases that match TRBD2. Germline V gene lookup returns CDR1 SQVTM and CDR2 ANQGSEA. The CDR3 length is 14 residues. The J segment lost 3 bases and the V segment lost 8 bases, leaving 5 bases of the junction unmatched. CDR3 amino acids: CSPRGLADTGELFF. In nucleotides, the CDR3 is TGCAGCCCCAGGGGACTAGCGGACACCGGGGAGCTGTTTTTT.

V is TRBV20-1 and J is TRBJ2-7; the D gene is possibly TRBD2 (6 bases). V was trimmed by 1 base and J by 4 bases, leaving 14 bases between them. The CDR3 runs 14 residues. Germline V gene sequence: CDR1 DFQATT, CDR2 SNEGSKA (reference sequence). The CDR3 DNA is TGCAGTGCTAGAGCAGGAGGGGTATTTTACGAGCAGTACTTC. As protein: CSARAGGVFYEQYF.

This chain's CDR3 is CATSDSSLAGEQYF. The DNA of the CDR3 is TGTGCCACCAGTGATTCTTCGCTAGCGGGCGAGCAGTACTTC. V usage is TRBV24-1 and J usage is TRBJ2-7; 8 bases match TRBD2. V was clipped by 2 bases and J by 6 bases; unmatched bases: 5. The length of the CDR3 is 14 residues. Germline CDR1 is KGHDR and CDR2 is SFDVKD.

The CDR3 sequence: CASSLGTGTEKLFF. For the CDR3, the DNA is TGTGCCAGCAGTCTCGGGACAGGTACTGAAAAACTGTTTTTT. The chain carries TRBV7-9 and TRBJ1-4, with 8 bases that match TRBD1. V was pared by 6 bases and J by 7 bases, with 7 bases of the junction left unmatched. The CDR3 is 14 amino acids. The germline V gene has CDR1 SEHNR and CDR2 FQNEAQ (reference sequence).

This chain joins TRBV20-1 and TRBJ1-5, with D possibly TRBD1 on 5 matching bases. The CDR3 runs 12 residues. V was clipped by 3 bases and J by 7 bases, with 10 bases between them. Germline CDR1 and CDR2: DFQATT and SNEGSKA (reference sequence). The CDR3 protein is CSARGLGQPQHF. The CDR3 DNA follows: TGCAGTGCTAGGGGGCTTGGGCAGCCCCAGCATTTT.

There are many counts of this clonotype. The chain uses TRBV4-2 and TRBJ1-1; D gene unclear. V was clipped by 0 bases and J by 2 bases, with 10 bases between them. This CDR3 is built from 15 residues. Germline V gene data show CDR1 as LGHNA and CDR2 as YNFKEQ. CDR3 region: CASSQEVRGNTEAFF. The CDR3, as DNA: TGTGCCAGCAGCCAAGAAGTGCGGGGAAACACTGAAGCTTTCTTT.

The chain combines TRBV7-7 with TRBJ2-5; tentatively, D is TRBD2 (6 bases). Germline CDR1 and CDR2: SSHAT and FNYEAQ (reference sequence). The CDR3 has 14 amino acids. In DNA form, the CDR3 reads TGTGCTAGCGGTGTTAGGACTGCGCAAGAGACCCAGTACTTC. This codes for CASGVRTAQETQYF.

On this clonotype itself: The junction shows a germline mismatch at one end, possibly a read error. This rearrangement joins TRBV7-2 to TRBJ2-7, with D perhaps matching TRBD2 (6 bases). The CDR3 runs 15 residues. The V gene's germline CDR1 is SGHTA and CDR2 FQGNSA. CDR3 sequence: CANSSHSGLSYGQYF. CDR3 nucleotide sequence: TGTGCCAACAGCAGTCATAGCGGACTTTCCTACGGGCAGTACTTC. Variable domain in full (rest from reference TRBV7-2 and TRBJ2-7): GAGVSQSPSNKVTEKGKDVELRCDPISGHTALYWYRQSLGQGLEFLIYFQGNSAPDKSGLPSDRFSAERTGGSVSTLTIQRTQQEDSAVYLCANSSHSGLSYGQYFGPGTRLTVT.

This chain links TRBV11-1 with TRBJ2-3; D remains ambiguous. The CDR3 consists of 14 residues. V dropped 5 bases and J dropped 11 bases, with 20 bases sitting between them. Germline CDR1 and CDR2: SGHAT and FQDESV (reference sequence). CDR3 coding DNA: TGTGCCAGCAGCCTTGATAGATACTACAATGAGCAGTATTTT. Translating it yields CASSLDRYYNEQYF.

This clonotype was recorded a few times. This sequence joins TRBV18 and TRBJ1-1; possible D gene TRBD1, 5 bases. This CDR3 is 13 amino acids long. CDR1 is KGHSH, CDR2 LQKENI, per germline. V was cut by 4 bases and J by 3 bases, with 9 bases left in between. The CDR3 loop reads CASSQGPHTEAFF. The DNA for the CDR3 is TGTGCCAGCTCACAGGGACCGCACACTGAAGCTTTCTTT.

This rearrangement joins TRBV7-9 to TRBJ2-1; 9 bases line up with TRBD1. V was clipped by 2 bases and J by 15 bases; unmatched bases: 11. Germline V CDR1 and CDR2: SEHNR, FQNEAQ (reference sequence). The CDR3 has 14 amino acids. Here the CDR3 reads CASSLPGQGRALFF. In DNA form, the CDR3 reads TGTGCCAGCAGCTTACCGGGACAGGGACGAGCGCTGTTCTTC.

This clonotype was seen many times. The V call is TRBV6-5, the J call TRBJ1-1; 8 nucleotides line up with TRBD1. Germline loops: CDR1 MNHEY, CDR2 SVGAGI. The CDR3 is 13 residues long. V shed 2 bases, J shed 7 bases, and the junction held 3 bases outside the gene matches. The CDR3 is CASSYRGTGEAFF. CDR3 bases: TGTGCCAGCAGTTACCGGGGGACAGGTGAAGCTTTCTTT.

V is TRBV20-1 and J is TRBJ1-5; no clear D. CDR3 size: 13 residues. V was shortened by 3 bases and J by 14 bases, with 20 bases between the two germline ends. Germline CDR1 DFQATT, CDR2 SNEGSKA (reference sequence). CDR3 nucleotide sequence: TGCAGTGCTAGTCTGGGAGCGGAAGGGAATGAGCATTTT. It encodes CSASLGAEGNEHF.

The J gene is TRBJ2-5, the V gene TRBV12-3 or TRBV12-4, with TRBD2 as a possible D gene (5 bases). V dropped 1 base and J dropped 4 bases, with 10 bases sitting between them. The CDR3 covers 14 residues. The CDR3 spells CASSLVGAIETQYF. The CDR3 DNA reads as TGTGCCAGCAGTTTAGTGGGAGCCATAGAGACCCAGTACTTC.

The chain carries TRBV5-1 and TRBJ2-2; the D call may be TRBD1 or TRBD2 (6 bases each). Per germline, CDR1 SGHRS and CDR2 YFSETQ. The V end was cut by 4 bases, the J end by 8 bases, with 9 bases between. The CDR3 spans 12 residues. This CDR3 reads CASSGGTGELFF. In DNA form, the CDR3 reads TGCGCCAGCAGCGGCGGGACAGGGGAGCTGTTTTTT. Variable domain in full (rest from reference TRBV5-1 and TRBJ2-2): KAGVTQTPRYLIKTRGQQVTLSCSPISGHRSVSWYQQTPGQGLQFLFEYFSETQRNKGNFPGRFSGRQFSNSRSEMNVSTLELGDSALYLCASSGGTGELFFGEGSRLTVL.

The chain carries TRBV6-1 and TRBJ2-5; 9 bases line up with TRBD1. In germline, CDR1 is MNHNS, CDR2 SASEGT. V was clipped by 8 bases and J by 5 bases; unmatched bases: 15. This CDR3 contains 16 residues. The CDR3 DNA sequence: TGTGCCAGCTATATGCCGGGACAGGGTTACAATGAGACCCAGTACTTC. Its protein product is CASYMPGQGYNETQYF.

This clonotype was detected only once. The CDR3 does not end in the conserved phenylalanine or tryptophan, so this is likely a read error. The rearrangement links TRBV7-7 to TRBJ1-5, with 7 bases matching TRBD1. CDR1 and CDR2 from the germline V gene are SSHAT and FNYEAQ (reference sequence). The CDR3 is 14 residues long. The CDR3 spells CASSPSDRNQPQHY. The CDR3 coding sequence is TGTGCTAGCAGCCCGTCGGACAGGAATCAGCCCCAGCATTAT.

The table lists this clonotype with a count of one. A read error is likely, as this CDR3 ends without the conserved phenylalanine or tryptophan. The V gene is TRBV6-1, the J gene TRBJ1-1, with D hard to call. Trimming removed 0 bases at V and 8 bases at J, with 10 bases between. This CDR3 comprises 13 residues. Germline V gene sequence: CDR1 MNHNS, CDR2 SASEGT. The CDR3 sequence is CASSEARATEAFS. In DNA form, the CDR3 reads TGTGCCAGCAGTGAAGCGAGGGCCACGGAAGCTTTCTCT.

This rearrangement joins TRBV5-1 to TRBJ1-5; D is possibly TRBD1 (6 bases). The CDR3 spans 17 residues. Per germline, CDR1 SGHRS and CDR2 YFSETQ. Trimming pared 0 bases from V and 1 base from J, leaving 14 bases between. The CDR3 DNA reads TGCGCCAGCAGCTTGGTGGGGGCCCGGGGAAGCAATCAGCCCCAGCATTTT. This gives the protein CASSLVGARGSNQPQHF.

The CDR3 here is CASSLVGGGIYEQYF. Written as DNA, the CDR3 is TGTGCCAGCAGCTTAGTGGGAGGGGGAATCTACGAGCAGTACTTC. The chain has TRBV9 and TRBJ2-7, with D possibly matching TRBD2 (7 bases). The germline gives CDR1 SGDLS, CDR2 YYNGEE. There are 15 residues in the CDR3. V shed 4 bases and J shed 3 bases, with 17 bases lying between them.

At least ten counts were recorded for this clonotype. The chain carries TRBV9 and TRBJ2-3; 10 bases line up with TRBD2. The germline CDR1 and CDR2 sequences are SGDLS and YYNGEE. The junction had 3 bases not matched to a gene; V was cut back by 3 bases and J by 2 bases. The CDR3 is 15 residues long. The CDR3 here is CASSASGSYTDTQYF. The CDR3 DNA reads as TGTGCCAGCAGCGCTAGCGGGAGTTACACAGATACGCAGTATTTT.